What follows are 14 T cell receptor beta chains derived from one specimen sequenced in a study of cytotoxic CD8 clonotypes in ibrutinib-treated CLL (dated by TCRdb to the early 2020s). Preparation of the library involved the immunoSEQ multiplex PCR assay. TCRdb stores this immuneACCESS table with in-frame sequences only. Part of the clones is absent; in the studies checked, under half of the shortfall reflects unresolved V genes, and no reason is known for the rest. A total of roughly 150,000 clones appear in this sample, approximately 80% of them only once. Roughly 1.9% of the sample is held by the ten biggest clonotypes. What this sample's time point label stands for: approximately twelve months on ibrutinib. The sequencing used PBMCs, collected after 12 months of ibrutinib treatment. All receptors come from a human donor with chronic lymphocytic leukemia.

The count of this clone is one. The CDR3 DNA is TGTGCCAGCAGCTTTCTGGGGGGGCCAGGTGATACGCAGTATTTT. This encodes CASSFLGGPGDTQYF. The rearrangement uses TRBV7-9 and TRBJ2-3, with TRBD2 as a possible D gene (7 bases). The CDR3 consists of 15 residues. Trimming removed 3 bases from V and 6 bases from J, with 16 bases in between. Germline V gene lookup returns CDR1 SEHNR and CDR2 FQNEAQ (reference sequence).

This chain uses TRBV5-5 with TRBJ1-5, with unresolved D. From germline, CDR1 is SGHKS and CDR2 YYEKEE (reference sequence). Between the trimmed V and J ends, which lost 1 base and 8 bases, there was a span of 10 bases. The CDR3 runs 13 residues. The CDR3 coding sequence is TGTGCCAGCAGCTTGAGGCTTTCGGAGCCCCAGCATTTT. Its translation is CASSLRLSEPQHF.

This chain connects TRBV7-2 to TRBJ2-3; 11 positions match TRBD2. Germline-derived CDR1 and CDR2 are SGHTA and FQGNSA. The junction had 12 bases not matched to a gene; V was cut back by 4 bases and J by 0 bases. The CDR3 has 19 residues. CDR3 in DNA: TGTGCCAGCAGCTCAACCCGTAGCGGGGGGGTTACTAGCACAGATACGCAGTATTTT. This gives the protein CASSSTRSGGVTSTDTQYF.

This clone was seen more than once but under ten times. This rearrangement joins TRBV5-1 to TRBJ1-1, with D maybe TRBD1 (5 bases). The V end lost 7 bases, the J end lost 2 bases, and 15 bases lay between the germline ends. CDR1 and CDR2 (germline): SGHRS, YFSETQ. The CDR3 is 14 amino acids. The CDR3 region has the DNA TGCGCCAGCCGTCGGGATCAGGGTAACACTGAAGCTTTCTTT. It yields the protein CASRRDQGNTEAFF.

This rearrangement joins TRBV7-7 to TRBJ2-3; TRBD2 matches 11 bases. Germline loops: CDR1 SSHAT, CDR2 FNYEAQ (reference sequence). Trimming at V came to 5 bases and at J to 6 bases, leaving 13 bases not matched to a gene. The length of the CDR3 is 17 residues. The CDR3 bases are TGTGCCAGCAGCCCGGGGCCACTAGCGGGGGCAGCGGATACGCAGTATTTT. Translation gives CASSPGPLAGAADTQYF. Variable domain in full (rest from reference TRBV7-7 and TRBJ2-3): GAGVSQSPRYKVTKRGQDVTLRCDPISSHATLYWYQQALGQGPEFLTYFNYEAQPDKSGLPSDRFSAERPEGSISTLTIQRTEQRDSAMYRCASSPGPLAGAADTQYFGPGTRLTVL.

This clone showed up just a few times. The CDR3 DNA is TGTGCCAGCAGCTTACGGACTAGCGGCAGCGAGCAGTTCTTC. Translation gives CASSLRTSGSEQFF. The chain carries TRBV9 and TRBJ2-1, with 10 bases aligning to TRBD2. V lost 4 bases, J lost 10 bases, and 8 bases stayed unmatched. The CDR3 has 14 amino acids. Germline V CDR1 and CDR2: SGDLS, YYNGEE.

The chain recombines TRBV7-9 with TRBJ1-4, with D maybe TRBD1 (5 bases). Germline-derived CDR1 and CDR2 are SEHNR and FQNEAQ (reference sequence). The CDR3 spans 15 residues. With 7 bases removed from V and 4 bases from J, the gap between germline ends came to 16 bases. CDR3 nucleotides: TGTGCCAGCACCCCGACGGGGGGAGGTAATGAAAAACTGTTTTTT. Translating gives CASTPTGGGNEKLFF.

The chain is built from TRBV16 and TRBJ1-2; D gene ambiguous. Germline V CDR1 and CDR2: KGHSY, FQNENV. This CDR3 is 12 amino acids long. With 0 bases removed from V and 12 bases from J, the gap between germline ends came to 11 bases. In DNA form, the CDR3 reads TGTGCCAGCAGCCAATCATTGTTCTGGGACACCTTC. Translation: CASSQSLFWDTF.

V is TRBV6-5 and J is TRBJ1-4; unclear D gene. This CDR3 is 16 amino acids long. V lost 4 bases and J 4 bases, leaving 16 bases between the germline ends. CDR1 is MNHEY and CDR2 is SVGAGI in the germline V gene. CDR3 coding DNA: TGTGCCAGCAGTTTCAATACCCGCGGGCTTAATGAAAAACTGTTTTTT. Residues: CASSFNTRGLNEKLFF.

The chain joins TRBV7-2 to TRBJ1-3; maybe TRBD1 (5 bases). The CDR3 covers 15 residues. Germline CDR1 reads SGHTA; CDR2 reads FQGNSA. V was shortened by 7 bases and J by 1 base, with 14 bases between the two germline ends. The DNA for the CDR3 is TGTGCCAGCACCCCGACCGGGGCATCTGGAAACACCATATATTTT. This sequence encodes CASTPTGASGNTIYF.

The chain employs TRBV10-3 and TRBJ2-2, with a tentative D call TRBD1 (6 bases). Germline V gives CDR1 ENHRY, CDR2 SYGVKD. The CDR3 sequence is 13 residues long. With 3 bases removed from V and 5 bases from J, the gap between germline ends came to 7 bases. Written as DNA, the CDR3 is TGTGCCATCAGTGAACAGGGAACCGGGGAGCTGTTTTTT. Translated: CAISEQGTGELFF.

V is TRBV6-5 and J is TRBJ1-2, with D hard to call. The V gene lost 4 bases and the J gene lost 7 bases, with 13 bases spanning the gap. The CDR3 length is 13 residues. Germline V gene sequence: CDR1 MNHEY, CDR2 SVGAGI. The chain's CDR3 is CASSSPPPLGYTF. In nucleotides, the CDR3 is TGTGCCAGCAGTTCCCCGCCCCCCCTTGGCTACACCTTC.

V and J are TRBV28 and TRBJ2-7; a weak D match, TRBD1 (6 bases). There are 15 residues in the CDR3. Trimming pared 8 bases from V and 0 bases from J, leaving 17 bases between. The V gene's germline CDR1 is MDHEN and CDR2 SYDVKM. The CDR3 DNA sequence: TGTGCCAGCGCCACCGCTGGGACACTCTCCTACGAGCAGTACTTC. This sequence encodes CASATAGTLSYEQYF.

This chain connects TRBV28 to TRBJ1-1; weak D call: TRBD1 (6 bases). This CDR3 contains 17 residues. V lost 3 bases, J lost 5 bases, and 22 bases lay in between. CDR1 MDHEN and CDR2 SYDVKM come from the germline V gene. The DNA of the CDR3 is TGTGCCAGCAGTTTGGGAAGGGGGTTGGCCCGGGGTACTGAAGCTTTCTTT. This gives the protein CASSLGRGLARGTEAFF.